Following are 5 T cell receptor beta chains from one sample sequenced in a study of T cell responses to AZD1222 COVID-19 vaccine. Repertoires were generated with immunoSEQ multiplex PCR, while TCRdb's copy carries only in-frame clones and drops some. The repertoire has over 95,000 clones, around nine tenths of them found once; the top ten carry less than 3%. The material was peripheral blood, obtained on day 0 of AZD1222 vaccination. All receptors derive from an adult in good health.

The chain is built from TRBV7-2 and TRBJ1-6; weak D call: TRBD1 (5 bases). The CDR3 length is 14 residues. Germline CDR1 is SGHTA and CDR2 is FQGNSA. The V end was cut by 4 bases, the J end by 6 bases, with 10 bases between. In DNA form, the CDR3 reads TGTGCCAGCAGCTCATTCAGGGCTAATTCACCCCTCCACTTT. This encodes CASSSFRANSPLHF.

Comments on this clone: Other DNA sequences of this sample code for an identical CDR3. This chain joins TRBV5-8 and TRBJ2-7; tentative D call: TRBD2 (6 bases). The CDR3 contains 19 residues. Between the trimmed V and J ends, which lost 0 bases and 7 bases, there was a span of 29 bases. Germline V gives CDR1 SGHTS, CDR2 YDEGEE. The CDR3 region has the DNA TGTGCCAGCAGCTTGGGACAGTCCGATGGGAGGCCCCGGGGCTGGGAGCAGTACTTC. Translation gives CASSLGQSDGRPRGWEQYF.

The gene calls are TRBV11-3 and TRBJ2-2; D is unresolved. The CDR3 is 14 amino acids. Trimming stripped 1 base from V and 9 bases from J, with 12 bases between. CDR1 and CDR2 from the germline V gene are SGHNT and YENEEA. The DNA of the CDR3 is TGTGCCAGCAGCTTAGGTGCCAGTAGTCGGGAGCTGTTTTTT. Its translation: CASSLGASSRELFF.

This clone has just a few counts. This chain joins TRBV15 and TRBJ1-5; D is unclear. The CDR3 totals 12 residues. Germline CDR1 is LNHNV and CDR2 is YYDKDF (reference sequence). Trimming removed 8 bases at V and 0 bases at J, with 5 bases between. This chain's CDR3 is CATGVSNQPQHF. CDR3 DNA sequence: TGTGCCACCGGGGTTAGCAATCAGCCCCAGCATTTT.

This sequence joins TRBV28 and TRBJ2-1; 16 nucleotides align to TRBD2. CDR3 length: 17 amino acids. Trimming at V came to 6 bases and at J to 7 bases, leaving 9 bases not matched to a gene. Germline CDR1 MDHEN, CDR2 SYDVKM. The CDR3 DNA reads TGTGCCAGCAGACTGGGACTAGCGGGAGGGCCAGGGAATGAGCAGTTCTTC. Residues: CASRLGLAGGPGNEQFF.